The 21 T cell receptor beta chains below all came from one sample that was sequenced in a study of blood T cells in healthy people across ages. Then a second PCR, running roughly 7 to 11 cycles, was carried out with a sample-barcoded 5' primer and a J-beta primer mix. MiXCR, run by TCRdb on the 5' RACE reads, gives a single entry per CDR3 protein. The sample has around 1.7 million distinct CDR3 sequences, over 25% seen once. The sequenced sample was blood. The source of these receptors is a woman aged 30 to 39 in good health.

This clonotype was observed a handful of times. The V gene is TRBV12-3 or TRBV12-4, the J gene TRBJ1-2, with 8 bases fitting TRBD1. J lost 9 bases, V lost 5 bases, and 5 bases had no gene match. CDR3 size: 12 residues. The CDR3 loop reads CASSMTGDSYTF. CDR3 nucleotides: TGTGCCAGCAGTATGACAGGGGATAGCTACACCTTC.

For this clonotype: A read error is possible here, since a much larger clone lies one base away. The chain links TRBV6-4 to TRBJ2-1, with D maybe TRBD1 (6 bases). The CDR3 extends over 15 amino acids. The V gene's germline CDR1 is MRHNA and CDR2 SNTAGT. Here the CDR3 DNA reads TGTGCCGGCAGTTTACAGGGAGCACCCTACAATGAGCAGTTCTTC. Its protein product is CAGSLQGAPYNEQFF.

V is TRBV5-1 and J is TRBJ2-3; the D gene is possibly TRBD1 (5 bases). The CDR3 runs to 15 residues. V lost 2 bases to trimming and J lost 2 bases, with 12 bases between them. Germline V CDR1 and CDR2: SGHRS, YFSETQ. The CDR3 reads CASSLMTVNTDTQYF. The CDR3 bases are TGCGCCAGCAGCTTAATGACAGTCAACACAGATACGCAGTATTTT.

The chain recombines TRBV7-2 with TRBJ2-3, with D possibly being TRBD1 or TRBD2 (6 bases each). The CDR3 spans 15 residues. The germline gives CDR1 SGHTA, CDR2 FQGNSA. Trimming took 1 base from V and 4 from J, leaving 12 bases between them. CDR3 sequence reads: CASSLDGGSADTQYF. The CDR3 DNA follows: TGTGCCAGCAGCTTAGACGGGGGCAGCGCAGATACGCAGTATTTT.

This clonotype was picked up a small number of times. J is TRBJ2-3 and V is TRBV28; 10 nucleotides line up with TRBD2. With 3 bases clipped from V and 8 bases from J, the junction kept 8 bases outside the gene matches. Germline V CDR1 and CDR2: MDHEN, SYDVKM. The CDR3 sequence is 15 residues long. DNA for the CDR3: TGTGCCAGCAGTTTCGGGGCTAGCGGGGGCGTTACGCAGTATTTT. It encodes CASSFGASGGVTQYF.

This clonotype has just a few counts. V is TRBV3-1 and J is TRBJ1-6; TRBD1 matches at 7 bases. V dropped 1 base and J dropped 7; count of bases not matched to a gene: 13. Per the germline V gene, CDR1 is LGHDT and CDR2 is YNNKEL (reference sequence). The CDR3 contains 18 residues. The chain's CDR3 is CASSQGAPRTGQNSPLHF. The CDR3 DNA sequence: TGTGCCAGCAGCCAAGGAGCTCCAAGGACAGGCCAAAATTCACCCCTCCACTTT.

Notes on this clonotype: At one of its ends the junction is not consistent with the germline gene, which may arise from a read error. CDR3 sequence: CASSESRDQEAQYF. The CDR3 DNA sequence: TGCGCCAGCAGCGAGTCCCGGGACCAAGAGGCCCAGTACTTC. The J gene is TRBJ2-5, the V gene TRBV5-1, with D perhaps matching TRBD1 or TRBD2 (5 bases each). The CDR3 sequence is 14 residues long. Germline CDR1 is SGHRS and CDR2 is YFSETQ.

The rearrangement links TRBV7-2 to TRBJ2-1, with D hard to call. Trimming stripped 5 bases from V and 10 bases from J, with 18 bases between. The CDR3 has 14 residues. Germline V CDR1 and CDR2: SGHTA, FQGNSA. CDR3 in DNA: TGTGCCAGCAGCCAGTTTGGGGAATCCTACGAGCAGTTCTTC. Translating gives CASSQFGESYEQFF.

This clonotype has more than one count but fewer than ten. V gene TRBV20-1 combines with J gene TRBJ1-4, with D hard to call. V was clipped by 6 bases and J by 4 bases, with 12 bases between them. The germline CDR1 and CDR2 sequences are DFQATT and SNEGSKA (reference sequence). The CDR3 is 13 amino acids. CDR3 in amino acids: CSASGALNEKLFF. The CDR3 DNA reads as TGCAGTGCATCGGGAGCCCTTAATGAAAAACTGTTTTTT.

This sequence joins TRBV5-1 and TRBJ2-1; D perhaps matches TRBD2 (6 bases). The CDR3 length is 13 residues. With 3 bases removed from V and 8 bases from J, the gap between germline ends came to 12 bases. The germline V gene encodes CDR1 SGHRS and CDR2 YFSETQ. CDR3 amino acids: CASSYPGVYEQFF. CDR3 nucleotide sequence: TGCGCCAGCAGCTACCCGGGGGTCTATGAGCAGTTCTTC.

This clonotype occurred a few times. V and J are TRBV7-2 and TRBJ2-5; 7 nucleotides match TRBD1. CDR1 SGHTA and CDR2 FQGNSA come from the germline V gene. The trim removed 2 bases at V and 0 bases at J, leaving 12 bases unmatched. This CDR3 is built from 18 residues. The CDR3 protein is CASSLRLRGRGYQETQYF. The DNA for the CDR3 is TGTGCCAGCAGCTTAAGGCTTAGAGGCAGGGGGTACCAAGAGACCCAGTACTTC.

At least ten counts were recorded for this clonotype. This chain connects TRBV3-1 to TRBJ2-1; TRBD2 matches at 11 bases. CDR1 is LGHDT, CDR2 YNNKEL, per germline (reference sequence). The CDR3 is made up of 15 amino acids. The J segment lost 6 bases and the V segment lost 2 bases, leaving 3 bases of the junction unmatched. As DNA, the CDR3 is TGTGCCAGCAGCCAACGGACTAGCGGGCCCAATGAGCAGTTCTTC. Its protein is CASSQRTSGPNEQFF.

J is TRBJ1-2 and V is TRBV24-1; D perhaps matches TRBD1 (6 bases). V was cut by 6 bases and J by 10 bases, with 11 bases left in between. Germline V gene data show CDR1 as KGHDR and CDR2 as SFDVKD. The CDR3 length is 11 residues. The chain's CDR3 is CATSLGGIYTF. In DNA, the CDR3 is TGTGCCACCAGTCTAGGGGGGATCTACACCTTC.

This clonotype was recorded a few times. The chain has TRBV20-1 and TRBJ2-5; D might be TRBD2 (6 bases). The V gene lost 3 bases and the J gene lost 5 bases, with 16 bases spanning the gap. Looked up from germline, CDR1 is DFQATT and CDR2 is SNEGSKA (reference sequence). This CDR3 spans 14 amino acids. The CDR3 nucleotides read TGCAGTGCTAGGGAGGTGGGCGGGATCGAGACCCAGTACTTC. Translation: CSAREVGGIETQYF.

The J gene is TRBJ1-6, the V gene TRBV30, with D possibly being TRBD1 (6 bases). V lost 2 bases, J lost 7 bases, and 9 bases lay in between. Germline V gene data show CDR1 as GTSNPN and CDR2 as SVGIG (reference sequence). The CDR3 contains 13 residues. As DNA, the CDR3 is TGTGCCTGGAGTCCGGGACAAAATTCACCCCTCCACTTT. Protein product: CAWSPGQNSPLHF.

This clonotype was observed many times. One end of the junction does not line up with germline, which may come from a read error. The chain couples TRBV5-1 to TRBJ2-7, with D unclear. The CDR3 is made up of 11 amino acids. The germline CDR1 and CDR2 sequences are SGHRS and YFSETQ. CDR3 sequence (DNA): TGTGCCAGCAGTTTAGGGAACGAGCAGTACTTC. Its protein product is CASSLGNEQYF.

CDR3 sequence: CASKPGQGLVGANVLTF. CDR3 coding DNA: TGTGCCAGCAAACCGGGACAGGGCTTGGTGGGGGCCAACGTCCTGACTTTC. The V call is TRBV12-3 or TRBV12-4, the J call TRBJ2-6, with 9 positions matching TRBD1. J was trimmed by 4 bases and V by 7 bases; bases with no gene match: 11. The CDR3 runs to 17 residues.

CDR3 DNA sequence: TGTGCCAGTAGGGGACTAGCGGGGGGAAAATCCTCCTACGAGCAGTACTTC. Its translation: CASRGLAGGKSSYEQYF. The V and J genes are TRBV19 and TRBJ2-7; the match to TRBD2 covers 15 bases. CDR1 and CDR2 from the germline V gene are LNHDA and SQIVND (reference sequence). This CDR3 is built from 17 residues. V lost 6 bases and J lost 0; bases outside the gene matches: 6. Using reference TRBV19 and TRBJ2-7 for the parts outside the CDR3, the full variable domain is DGGITQSPKYLFRKEGQNVTLSCEQNLNHDAMYWYRQDPGQGLRLIYYSQIVNDFQKGDIAEGYSVSREKKESFPLTVTSAQKNPTAFYLCASRGLAGGKSSYEQYFGPGTRLTVT.

As concerns this clonotype: This may stem from a read error, because a much larger clone lies one nucleotide away. This chain uses TRBV7-9 with TRBJ1-2; the D is unclear. The length of the CDR3 is 16 residues. V gave up 3 bases and J gave up 3 bases, with 17 bases separating them. Germline V CDR1 and CDR2: SEHNR, FQNEAQ (reference sequence). CDR3 bases: TGTGCCAGCAGCTTGGTATACCGCGGCCCTGACTATGGCTACACCTTC. It codes for CASSLVYRGPDYGYTF.

This clonotype was observed a few times. This chain uses TRBV3-1 with TRBJ2-2, with TRBD2 matching 11 bases. The germline gives CDR1 LGHDT, CDR2 YNNKEL (reference sequence). Trimming took 1 base from V and 5 from J; bases not matched to a gene: 12. The CDR3 spans 19 residues. CDR3 protein: CASSQVFGTSGGRTGELFF. CDR3 nucleotide sequence: TGTGCCAGCAGCCAAGTGTTCGGGACTAGCGGAGGGCGAACCGGGGAGCTGTTTTTT.

This clonotype was observed at least ten times. This rearrangement joins TRBV6-5 to TRBJ2-1; D is undetermined. Trimming took 5 bases from V and 4 from J, leaving 9 bases between them. There are 13 residues in the CDR3. Germline CDR1 is MNHEY and CDR2 is SVGAGI. The CDR3 nucleotides read TGTGCCAGCAGTAGACGATCGTACAATGAGCAGTTCTTC. Its protein is CASSRRSYNEQFF.